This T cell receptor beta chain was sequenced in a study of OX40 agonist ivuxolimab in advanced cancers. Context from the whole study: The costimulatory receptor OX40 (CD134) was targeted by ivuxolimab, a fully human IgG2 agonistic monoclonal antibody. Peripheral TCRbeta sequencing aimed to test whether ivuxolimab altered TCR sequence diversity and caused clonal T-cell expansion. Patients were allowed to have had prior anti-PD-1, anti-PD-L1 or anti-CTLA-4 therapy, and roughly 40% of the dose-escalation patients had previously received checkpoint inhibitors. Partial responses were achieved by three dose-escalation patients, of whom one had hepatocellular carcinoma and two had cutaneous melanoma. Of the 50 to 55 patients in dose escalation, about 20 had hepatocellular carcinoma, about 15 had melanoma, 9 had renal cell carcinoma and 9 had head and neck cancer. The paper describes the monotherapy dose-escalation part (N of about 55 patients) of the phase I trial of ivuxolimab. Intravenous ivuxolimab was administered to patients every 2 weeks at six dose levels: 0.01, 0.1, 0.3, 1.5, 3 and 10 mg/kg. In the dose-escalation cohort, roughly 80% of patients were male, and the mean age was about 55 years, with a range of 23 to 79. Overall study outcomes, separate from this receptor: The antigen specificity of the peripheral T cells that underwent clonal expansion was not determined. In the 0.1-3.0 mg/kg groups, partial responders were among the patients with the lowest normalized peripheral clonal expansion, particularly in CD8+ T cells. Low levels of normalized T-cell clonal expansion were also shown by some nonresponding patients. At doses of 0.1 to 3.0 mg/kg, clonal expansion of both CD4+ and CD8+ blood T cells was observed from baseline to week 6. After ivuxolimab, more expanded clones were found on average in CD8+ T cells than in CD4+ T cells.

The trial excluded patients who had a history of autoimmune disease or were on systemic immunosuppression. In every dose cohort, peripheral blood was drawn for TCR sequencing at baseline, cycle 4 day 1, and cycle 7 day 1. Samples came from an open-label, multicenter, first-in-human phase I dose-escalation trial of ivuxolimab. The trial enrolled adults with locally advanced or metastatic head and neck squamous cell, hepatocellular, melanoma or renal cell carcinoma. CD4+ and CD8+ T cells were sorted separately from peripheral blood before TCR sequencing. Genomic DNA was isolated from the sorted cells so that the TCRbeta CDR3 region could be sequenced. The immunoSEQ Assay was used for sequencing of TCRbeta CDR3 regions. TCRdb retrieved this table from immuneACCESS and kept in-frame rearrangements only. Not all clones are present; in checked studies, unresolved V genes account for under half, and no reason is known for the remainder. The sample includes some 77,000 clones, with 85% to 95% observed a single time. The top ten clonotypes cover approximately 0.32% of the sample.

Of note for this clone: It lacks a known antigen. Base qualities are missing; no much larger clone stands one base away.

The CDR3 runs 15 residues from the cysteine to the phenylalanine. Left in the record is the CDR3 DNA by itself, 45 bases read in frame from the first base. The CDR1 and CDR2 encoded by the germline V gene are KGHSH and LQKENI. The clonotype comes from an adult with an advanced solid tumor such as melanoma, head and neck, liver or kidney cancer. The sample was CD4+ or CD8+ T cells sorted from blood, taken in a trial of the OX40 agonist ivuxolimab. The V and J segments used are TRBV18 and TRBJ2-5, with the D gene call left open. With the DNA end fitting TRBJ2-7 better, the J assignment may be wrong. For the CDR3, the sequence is CASSPAVGSSYEQYF. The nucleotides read TGTGCCAGCTCACCGGCAGTCGGAAGCTCCTACGAGCAGTACTTC.